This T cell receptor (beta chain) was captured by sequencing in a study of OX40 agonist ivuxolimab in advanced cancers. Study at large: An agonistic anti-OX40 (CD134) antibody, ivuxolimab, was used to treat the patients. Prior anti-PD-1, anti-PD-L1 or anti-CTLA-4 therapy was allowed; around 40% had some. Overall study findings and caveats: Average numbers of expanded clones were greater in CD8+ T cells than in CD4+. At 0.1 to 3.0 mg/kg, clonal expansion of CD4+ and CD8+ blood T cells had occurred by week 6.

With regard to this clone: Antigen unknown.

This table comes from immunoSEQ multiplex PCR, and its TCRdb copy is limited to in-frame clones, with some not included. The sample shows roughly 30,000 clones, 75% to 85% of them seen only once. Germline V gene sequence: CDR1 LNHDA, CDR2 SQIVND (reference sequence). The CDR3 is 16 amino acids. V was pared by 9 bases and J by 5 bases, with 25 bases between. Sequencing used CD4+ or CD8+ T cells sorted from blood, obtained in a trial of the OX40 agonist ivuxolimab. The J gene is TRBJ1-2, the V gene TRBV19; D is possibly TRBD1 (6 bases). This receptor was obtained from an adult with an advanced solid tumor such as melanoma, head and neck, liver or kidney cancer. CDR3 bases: TGTGCCAGCCAACCCGGGGGCTATAAGCGAAAATATGGCTACACCTTC. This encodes CASQPGGYKRKYGYTF.